These T cell receptor beta chains were read from a single sample in a study of blood T cell repertoires in COVID-19. Sequencing was performed with immunoSEQ multiplex PCR; in TCRdb, only in-frame clones are kept and a portion is missing. The table has approximately 120,000 clones, roughly nine tenths seen once. The sample taken for sequencing was peripheral blood. The receptor source for this set is a man aged 45-65 years with COVID-19, enrolled during active disease. Each CDR3 is given with its conserved first and last residue. D genes are given only for firm matches. Some rows have no size entry. The others give once, few or many, or a class for an expanded clone.

abundance	v_gene	j_gene	d_gene	CDR3aa	CDR3nt
-	TRBV9	TRBJ2-1	TRBD2	CASSKGLAGVGNEQFF	TGTGCCAGCAGCAAGGGACTAGCGGGAGTCGGCAATGAGCAGTTCTTC
-	TRBV7-6	TRBJ2-2	TRBD2	CASSLASGRASGELFF	TGTGCCAGCAGCTTAGCTAGCGGGAGGGCCTCCGGGGAGCTGTTTTTT
few	TRBV4-1	TRBJ1-5	-	CASSQEIRSNQPQHF	TGCGCCAGCAGCCAAGAGATCCGGAGCAATCAGCCCCAGCATTTT
-	TRBV30	TRBJ2-2	-	CAWSKTVNTGELFF	TGTGCCTGGAGCAAGACAGTGAACACCGGGGAGCTGTTTTTT
once	TRBV30	TRBJ2-3	TRBD2	CAWRLAGGSDTQYF	TGTGCCTGGAGACTAGCGGGAGGGAGTGATACGCAGTATTTT
-	TRBV24-1	TRBJ2-3	TRBD2	CATSTSVSSSTDTQYF	TGTGCCACCAGTACTAGCGTTTCGTCTAGCACAGATACGCAGTATTTT
-	TRBV7-8	TRBJ1-1	-	CASSSWEGEEAFF	TGTGCCAGCAGCTCCTGGGAGGGAGAGGAAGCTTTCTTT
-	TRBV7-2	TRBJ1-2	TRBD1	CASSYGDRGGYGYTF	TGTGCCAGCAGCTATGGGGACAGGGGTGGCTATGGCTACACCTTC
-	TRBV5-1	TRBJ1-2	-	CASSLAPANYGYTF	TGCGCCAGCAGCTTGGCACCAGCTAACTATGGCTACACCTTC
-	TRBV7-3	TRBJ2-7	TRBD1	CASSVAGTGAYEQYF	TGTGCCAGCAGCGTAGCCGGGACAGGGGCCTACGAGCAGTACTTC
-	TRBV2	TRBJ2-2	-	CASSEVGGPPGELFF	TGTGCCAGCAGTGAAGTAGGGGGACCCCCCGGGGAGCTGTTTTTT
-	TRBV6-8	TRBJ2-7	-	CASSGPQGKYEQYF	TGTGCCAGCAGTGGGCCACAGGGTAAATACGAGCAGTACTTC
-	TRBV5-1	TRBJ2-1	-	CASSWDSPSSYNEQFF	TGCGCCAGCAGCTGGGACTCCCCGAGCTCCTACAATGAGCAGTTCTTC
-	TRBV11-2	TRBJ1-4	-	CASSGRIREKLFF	TGTGCCAGCAGCGGCAGGATTCGCGAAAAACTGTTTTTT
-	TRBV6-5	TRBJ1-5	-	CASRLGASNQPQHF	TGTGCCAGCCGGCTGGGGGCTAGCAATCAGCCCCAGCATTTT
-	TRBV28	TRBJ2-1	TRBD1	CASSPGQGYNEQFF	TGTGCCAGCAGTCCGGGACAGGGGTACAATGAGCAGTTCTTC
few	TRBV6-5	TRBJ1-1	TRBD1	CASSYFGQGNTEAFF	TGTGCCAGCAGTTACTTCGGACAGGGGAACACTGAAGCTTTCTTT
-	TRBV5-1	TRBJ1-5	-	CASSLGPGGGNQPQHF	TGCGCCAGCAGCTTGGGGCCGGGGGGAGGCAATCAGCCCCAGCATTTT
-	TRBV3-1/TRBV3-2	TRBJ2-4	TRBD2	CASSQGPGLAGGVIQYF	TGTGCCAGCAGCCAAGGGCCGGGGCTAGCGGGAGGAGTCATTCAGTACTTC
-	TRBV29-1	TRBJ1-1	-	CSVTKQGDTEAFF	TGCAGCGTTACGAAGCAGGGCGACACTGAAGCTTTCTTT
-	TRBV7-9	TRBJ1-2	TRBD1	CASSPLTGGYGYTF	TGTGCCAGCAGCCCACTAACAGGGGGCTATGGCTACACCTTC
-	TRBV30	TRBJ2-5	TRBD2	CAWSTSGGGGETQYF	TGTGCCTGGTCGACTAGCGGCGGGGGTGGTGAGACCCAGTACTTC
-	TRBV5-5	TRBJ2-3	-	CASRDTGVTDTQYF	TGTGCCAGCAGGGATACGGGGGTCACAGATACGCAGTATTTT
-	TRBV28	TRBJ2-7	TRBD1	CASSLGTDHYEQYF	TGTGCCAGCAGCCTCGGGACAGACCACTACGAGCAGTACTTC